This T cell receptor beta chain was retrieved from a study of cytomegalovirus exposure and HLA in healthy donors (dated by TCRdb to about 2017). In the study overall: An earlier analysis of 587 of the donors reported roughly 300 Gb of sequence data and 117 million unique TCR beta sequences obtained from 150 million to 200 million T cells. To decide whether each TCR beta V gene segment behaved as functional or pseudogenic, an earlier analysis of approximately 600 of the donors relied on high-throughput TCR beta sequencing. The number of typed donors differed by locus: about 629-630 for A, B, C, DRB1 and DQB1; 522 for DQA1; around 610 for DPA1; and about 450 for DPB1. Of the roughly 390 genotyped donors, approximately 80% fell in the genetic ancestry cluster associated with self-reported Caucasian donors. Donor age, sex, ethnicity and CMV serostatus were collected together with the repertoire data. Along with the roughly 710-subject first cohort, a separate validation cohort of 120 different subjects was used. Class I and class II HLA loci were covered by the typing at four-digit resolution. Roughly 5 DR-DQ haplotypes were treated as single units for association and clustering because of strong linkage in the cohort. Rather than using new phenotypic data, the later analysis identified candidate immune exposures from TCR beta sequences and from how often those sequences occurred across donors. The study was designed to test whether signatures of past pathogen exposure could be identified by cataloging public T cell receptors. All discovery cohort repertoires had been generated on a single sequencing platform. To predict cytomegalovirus infection status, the study brought together high-throughput TCR immunosequencing, statistical association of individual TCRs with disease status, and machine learning. On average, around 240,000 unique TCR beta nucleotide sequences were sequenced per donor among some 430 genotyped donors of the cohort, with 15% to 20% of those sequences being non-productive. In a later genetic analysis, genome-wide SNP genotypes for about 55% of the roughly 700 donors were used, and that subset was treated as a discovery cohort. The study profiled the T cell repertoires of 666 subjects by immunosequencing and related them to cytomegalovirus serostatus. In a later analysis, previously published TCR beta repertoires from 550 to 700 donors were re-analyzed and high-resolution HLA genotyping was added so that TCR occurrence patterns could be studied. Roughly 300 gigabases of sequencing data and approximately 85 million unique TCR sequences were included in an early release covering roughly 600 HLA-typed donors.

Overall results and qualifications from the work: This cohort had only TCR beta chains sequenced, and the lack of alpha or paired-chain data limited which features could be detected. Because HLA typing was unavailable for some donors at each locus, only the typed subset was used in association tests. CMV serostatus was the only immune exposure information available for the cohort. A further reported finding was that TCR beta sequences accurately predicted the HLA-A and HLA-B alleles for most subjects in the first cohort. Correlated functional status among segregating V segments might reflect linkage disequilibrium, but an unknown experimental factor could not be ruled out. A cluster of highly shared sequence variants was judged likely to represent a technical artifact of the sequencing pipeline. Roughly 15 rarely observed V segments, including chromosome 9 orphons, were excluded from the earlier analysis of approximately 500 of the donors because counts were too low. A later analysis reported that several top co-occurrence clusters appeared linked to parvovirus B19, influenza, CMV and Epstein-Barr virus. In vitro tests confirmed that three of the cytomegalovirus-associated TCR beta chains recognize cytomegalovirus antigens. A later genetic analysis reported fewer N-insertions in productive TCRs among donors in an Asian-associated ancestry cluster than the 666-donor mean. Most TCR sequences were observed very rarely across donors, whereas some public TCRs were present in many individuals. A later genetic analysis associated a missense DCLRE1C variant with V-gene and J-gene trimming of TCR beta chains, and an independent cohort replicated the association. A later analysis found that most CMV-associated TCR beta chains appeared HLA-restricted, with HLA associations seemingly driven largely by CMV exposure. According to a later analysis, TCR association rates differed among HLA loci, with DRB1 alleles showing the most associated TCRs and HLA-C alleles showing the fewest. A later analysis found that HLA-associated TCR beta chains were more clonally expanded and had lower generation probabilities than equally common non-associated chains. Sequencing depth was assumed to be roughly uniform across donors in the presence/absence analyses, though that assumption may not hold. The study gave a list of around 170 TCR beta chains associated with cytomegalovirus. The authors suggested that the approach could potentially be generalized to other disease states and immunological phenotypes. When HLA alleles, especially DR and DQ, strongly co-occurred, attributing TCR associations to individual alleles was difficult. In both the original and validation cohorts, the classifier was reported to diagnose cytomegalovirus status with high specificity and sensitivity. Broadly in line with IMGT annotations, most TCR beta V segments showed up in productive rearrangements about 87% or about 30% of the time in an earlier analysis of 450 to 600 of the donors. A later analysis associated around 16,000 TCR beta sequences with specific HLA alleles at a false discovery rate of 0.05. Because the 87-base-pair reads could not distinguish some IMGT-functional V segments, including TRBV6-2 and TRBV6-3, those segments were excluded.

The cohort was made up of several hundred healthy bone marrow donors. Cohort members were all nominally healthy when sampled, although unrecorded immune exposures were likely present. The donor tested CMV seropositive and was one of the 289 seropositive cohort members. A peripheral blood sample was collected from each donor, and TCR beta sequencing was performed on peripheral blood mononuclear cells. Genomic DNA extraction from the blood cell samples was performed with the Qiagen DNeasy Blood Extraction Kit. As to this clone: Its binding antigen is unknown.

The CDR3 has 14 amino acids, counting the end cysteine and phenylalanine. Of the read, only the CDR3 DNA is kept; its 42 bases are in frame from base 1. CDR1 LNHDA and CDR2 SQIVND are derived from the germline V gene (reference sequence). V is cut by 4 bases and J by 0 bases, and the space between the germline ends is 9 bases. The library was built by means of the immunoSEQ multiplex PCR assay. A mixture of 60 forward primers for TCR Vbeta segments and 13 reverse primers for TCR Jbeta segments was used in the multiplex PCR. Amplification of the CDR3 region of rearranged TCR beta genes was performed with a multiplex PCR assay on genomic DNA. On the Illumina HiSeq System, the amplified TCR beta libraries were sequenced as 87-base-pair reads. The authors' analysis ran thus. A later analysis counted tens of millions of unique TCR beta chains across the 700 or so repertoires, and some 11 million of these chains were shared by at least two donors. Raw reads were error-corrected and collapsed into unique sequences by a nearest-neighbor algorithm in which closely related sequences were merged to remove PCR and sequencing errors. CDR3 sequences were aligned to IMGT reference sequences to assign V, D and J gene segments. Each retained sequence needed at least a six-nucleotide match to both a V gene segment and a J gene segment. A rearrangement was called productive if the CDR3 had no stop codons and remained in frame with V and J, and every other rearrangement was called non-productive. CDR3 was defined according to IMGT convention as the region running from the second conserved V-encoded cysteine to the conserved J-encoded phenylalanine. The earlier analysis of about 560 of the donors excluded any sequence lacking an unambiguous match to a single V gene segment. An earlier analysis of a few hundred of the donors classified V segments as functional when productive rearrangements were above 56.7% and as segregating when the standard deviation between donors was above 5%. A statistical classification framework was developed to diagnose cytomegalovirus status using the catalog of TCR beta chain sequences. In a later analysis, TCR nucleotide sequences were compared against IMGT/GENE-DB human TR gene sequences so that V and J genes could be assigned. The TCRdist pipeline was used in a later analysis to assign CDR3 sequences and most-parsimonious VDJ recombination scenarios. In a later analysis, every TCR beta chain was defined by the combination of its CDR3 amino acid sequence and its V-gene family, and reads without a unique V-gene family were dropped. In a later analysis, around 650 highly shared, low-generation-probability nucleotide sequences were removed to address suspected cross-contamination and a sequencing artifact. In a later analysis, a clonal expansion index was calculated for each public chain from normalized within-repertoire ranks of inferred template counts. In a later analysis, generation probabilities were computed using a VDJ recombination model fitted to out-of-frame rearrangements, and the results were checked against IGoR. Hypergeometric tests were used in a later analysis to score TCR-TCR, TCR-HLA and TCR-CMV co-occurrence, with a repertoire-size bias correction applied to the TCR pairs. To estimate false discovery rates, a later analysis permuted the HLA or CMV assignments 20 times. In a later analysis, co-occurring TCRs were grouped using DBSCAN, and TCRdist sequence similarity was added for clustering within HLA-allele-positive subsets. For co-occurrence clustering, repertoires with fewer than 30,000 or more than 120,000 public chains were excluded, along with roughly 5 repertoires with anomalous nucleotide sharing. The source is immuneACCESS, and TCRdb retained only in-frame sequences with V and J called. Part of the clones is not carried over; for the studies checked, unresolved V genes explain less than half of this, and the remainder is unexplained. The V and J calls and the clone size are those of that table, but D and trimming were determined from the DNA. The sample table on file contains 100,000 to 150,000 clones. The ten largest clones take up 1.5% to 2% of the sample.

The origin of this receptor is a middle-aged woman in good health and CMV-seropositive. Here the chain combines TRBV19 and TRBJ1-1, with the D gene not clear enough to name. Material: PBMCs. DNA sequence: TGTGCCAGTAGTAGAGCACTAATGAACACTGAAGCTTTCTTT. The resulting protein is CASSRALMNTEAFF.